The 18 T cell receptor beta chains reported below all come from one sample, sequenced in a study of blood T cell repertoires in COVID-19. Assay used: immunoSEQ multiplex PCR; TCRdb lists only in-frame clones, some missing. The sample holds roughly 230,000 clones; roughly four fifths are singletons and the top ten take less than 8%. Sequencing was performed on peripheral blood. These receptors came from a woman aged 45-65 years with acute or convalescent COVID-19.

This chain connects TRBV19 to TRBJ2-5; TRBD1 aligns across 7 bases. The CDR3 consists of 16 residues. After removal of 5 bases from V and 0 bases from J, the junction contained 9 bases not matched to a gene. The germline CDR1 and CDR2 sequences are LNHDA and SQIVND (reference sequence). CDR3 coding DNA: TGTGCCAGTAGTTACCTCCCGGGACAGAACCAAGAGACCCAGTACTTC. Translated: CASSYLPGQNQETQYF.

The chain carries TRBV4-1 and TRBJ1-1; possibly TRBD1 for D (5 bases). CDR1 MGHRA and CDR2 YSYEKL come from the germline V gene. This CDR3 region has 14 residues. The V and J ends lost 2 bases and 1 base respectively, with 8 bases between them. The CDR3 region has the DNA TGCGCCAGCAGCCAAAGACAGACGAACACTGAAGCTTTCTTT. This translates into CASSQRQTNTEAFF.

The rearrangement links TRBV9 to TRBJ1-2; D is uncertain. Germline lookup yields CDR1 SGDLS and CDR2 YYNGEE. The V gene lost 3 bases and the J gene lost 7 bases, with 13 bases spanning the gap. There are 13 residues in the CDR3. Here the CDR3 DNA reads TGTGCCAGCAGCGCAGACCCCGGGTTTGGCTACACCTTC. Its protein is CASSADPGFGYTF.

The CDR3 DNA reads TGTGCCAGCAGTCAAAGCGGGAGCTCCTACAATGAGCAGTTCTTC. As protein: CASSQSGSSYNEQFF. The chain carries TRBV6-5 and TRBJ2-1; 8 bases align to TRBD2. V lost 5 bases to trimming and J lost 0 bases; unmatched junction nucleotides: 3. The CDR3 contains 15 residues. Germline V lookup: CDR1 MNHEY, CDR2 SVGAGI.

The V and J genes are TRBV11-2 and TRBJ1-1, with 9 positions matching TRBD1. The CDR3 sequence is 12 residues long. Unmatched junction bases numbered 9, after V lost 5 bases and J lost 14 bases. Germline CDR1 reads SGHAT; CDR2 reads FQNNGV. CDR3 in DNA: TGTGCCAGCAGCATCGGGACAGGGACGTGGTTCTTT. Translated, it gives CASSIGTGTWFF.

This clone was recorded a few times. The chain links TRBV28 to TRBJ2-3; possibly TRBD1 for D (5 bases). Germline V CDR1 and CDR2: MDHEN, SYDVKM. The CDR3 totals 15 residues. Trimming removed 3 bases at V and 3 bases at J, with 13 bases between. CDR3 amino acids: CASSFPSQGTDTQYF. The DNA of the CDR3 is TGTGCCAGCAGTTTCCCGTCCCAGGGTACAGATACGCAGTATTTT.

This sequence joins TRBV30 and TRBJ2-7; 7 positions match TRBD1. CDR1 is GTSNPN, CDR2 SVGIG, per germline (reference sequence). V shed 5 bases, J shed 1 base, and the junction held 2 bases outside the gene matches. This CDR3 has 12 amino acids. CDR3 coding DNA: TGTGCCTGGGGACAGGATTCCTACGAGCAGTACTTC. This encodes CAWGQDSYEQYF.

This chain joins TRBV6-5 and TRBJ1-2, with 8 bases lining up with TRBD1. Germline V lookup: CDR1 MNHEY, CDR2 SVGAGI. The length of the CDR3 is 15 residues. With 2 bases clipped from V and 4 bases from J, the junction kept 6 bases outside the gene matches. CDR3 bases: TGTGCCAGCAGTTACAGAGGACAGGGATCCTATGGCTACACCTTC. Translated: CASSYRGQGSYGYTF.

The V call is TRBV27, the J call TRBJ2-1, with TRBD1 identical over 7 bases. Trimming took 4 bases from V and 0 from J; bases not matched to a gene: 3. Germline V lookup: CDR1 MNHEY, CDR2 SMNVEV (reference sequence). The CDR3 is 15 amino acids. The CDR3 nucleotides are TGTGCCAGCAGTTCGACAGGGAGCTCCTACAATGAGCAGTTCTTC. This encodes CASSSTGSSYNEQFF.

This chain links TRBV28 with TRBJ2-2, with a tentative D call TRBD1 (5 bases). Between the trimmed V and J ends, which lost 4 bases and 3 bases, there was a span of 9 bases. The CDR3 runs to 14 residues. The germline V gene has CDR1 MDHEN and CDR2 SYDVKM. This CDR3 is CASSSPRDTGELFF. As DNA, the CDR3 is TGTGCCAGCAGTTCGCCCAGGGACACCGGGGAGCTGTTTTTT.

In nucleotides, the CDR3 is TGCGCCAGCAGCCAAGACCTTGGACTGGTCCCCTACGAGCAGTACTTC. Its protein product is CASSQDLGLVPYEQYF. This chain joins TRBV4-1 and TRBJ2-7, with D perhaps matching TRBD2 (5 bases). V shed 0 bases and J shed 2 bases, with 14 bases lying between them. The CDR3 covers 16 residues. Germline loops: CDR1 MGHRA, CDR2 YSYEKL.

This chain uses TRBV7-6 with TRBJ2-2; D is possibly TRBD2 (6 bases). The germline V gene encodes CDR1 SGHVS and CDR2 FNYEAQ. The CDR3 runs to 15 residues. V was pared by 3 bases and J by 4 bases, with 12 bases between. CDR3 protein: CASSLGGAGTGELFF. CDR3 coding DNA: TGTGCCAGCAGCTTGGGCGGGGCCGGCACCGGGGAGCTGTTTTTT.

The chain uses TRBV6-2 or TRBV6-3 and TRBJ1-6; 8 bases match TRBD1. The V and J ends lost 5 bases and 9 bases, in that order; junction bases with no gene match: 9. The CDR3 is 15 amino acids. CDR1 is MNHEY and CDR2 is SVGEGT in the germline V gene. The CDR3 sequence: CASSVGTGRASPLHF. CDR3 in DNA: TGTGCCAGCAGTGTCGGGACAGGCCGTGCTTCACCCCTCCACTTT.

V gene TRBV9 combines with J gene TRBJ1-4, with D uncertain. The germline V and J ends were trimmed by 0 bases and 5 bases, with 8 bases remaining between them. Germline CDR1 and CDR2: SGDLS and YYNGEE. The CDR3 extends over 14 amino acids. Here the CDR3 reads CASSVGAVNEKLFF. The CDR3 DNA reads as TGTGCCAGCAGCGTAGGGGCCGTCAATGAAAAACTGTTTTTT. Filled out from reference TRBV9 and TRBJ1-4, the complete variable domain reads DSGVTQTPKHLITATGQRVTLRCSPRSGDLSVYWYQQSLDQGLQFLIQYYNGEERAKGNILERFSAQQFPDLHSELNLSSLELGDSALYFCASSVGAVNEKLFFGSGTQLSVL.

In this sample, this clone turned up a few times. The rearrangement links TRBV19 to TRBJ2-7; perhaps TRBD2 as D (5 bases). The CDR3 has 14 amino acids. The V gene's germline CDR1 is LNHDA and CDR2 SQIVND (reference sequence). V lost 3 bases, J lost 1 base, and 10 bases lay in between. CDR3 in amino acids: CASSINEGSYEQYF. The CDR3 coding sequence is TGTGCCAGTAGTATCAATGAGGGATCCTACGAGCAGTACTTC.

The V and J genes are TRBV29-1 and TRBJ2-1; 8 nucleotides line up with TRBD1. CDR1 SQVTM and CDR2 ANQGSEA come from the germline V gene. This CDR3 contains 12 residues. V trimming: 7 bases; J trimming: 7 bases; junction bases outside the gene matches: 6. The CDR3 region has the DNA TGCAGCGGAGGACAGGGTCAGAATGAGCAGTTCTTC. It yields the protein CSGGQGQNEQFF.

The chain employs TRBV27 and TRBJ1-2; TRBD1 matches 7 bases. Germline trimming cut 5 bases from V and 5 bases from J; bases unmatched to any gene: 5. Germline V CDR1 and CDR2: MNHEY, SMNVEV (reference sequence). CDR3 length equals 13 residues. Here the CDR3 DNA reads TGTGCCAGCAGTGAAGGGGGCGCGTATGGCTACACCTTC. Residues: CASSEGGAYGYTF.

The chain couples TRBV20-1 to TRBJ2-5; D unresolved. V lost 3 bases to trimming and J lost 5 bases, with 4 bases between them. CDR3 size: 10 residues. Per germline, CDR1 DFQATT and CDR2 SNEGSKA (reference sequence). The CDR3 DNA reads TGCAGTGCTAGGGAGGAGACCCAGTACTTC. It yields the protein CSAREETQYF.